This T cell receptor (beta chain) came from a study of human T cells and chemical hapten exposure. Across the study: Diphenylcyclopropenone, dosed weekly to the scalp, was given to patients throughout the approximately 25-week study. Alopecia universalis, totalis or areata was present in patients who were mostly female. Small pooled library volume differences chiefly drove per-sample TCR yield variation.

Time point defined: patch test 3, about 24 weeks after DPC sensitization. Sample treatment: therapeutic diphenylcyclopropenone sensitization with weekly scalp DPC. The CDR3 contains 15 residues. With 4 bases clipped from V and 6 bases from J, the junction kept 7 bases outside the gene matches. Germline V lookup: CDR1 LGHNA, CDR2 YSLEER. In TCRdb, the RACE reads were re-called with MiXCR into one record per CDR3 protein. The sample contains about 64,000 distinct CDR3 sequences, approximately 10% of which appear only once. The TCR sequence derives from a woman aged 25 to 39 with alopecia areata. Some clones in this sample may be carry-over from other donors' samples. The V gene is TRBV4-3, the J gene TRBJ2-1; 9 bases line up with TRBD2. The specimen was whole blood, collected in connection with sensitization to the hapten diphenylcyclopropenone (DPC). The CDR3 DNA sequence: TGCGCCAGCAGCCTGGGACTAGCACAATTCAATGAGCAGTTCTTC. Its translation is CASSLGLAQFNEQFF.